This record looks at one T cell receptor beta chain sequence and its context. TCRdb fed the 5' RACE reads into MiXCR, producing one record per CDR3 protein. The repertoire has 210,000 or so distinct CDR3 sequences, around 27% of them found once; the top ten carry about 10%. The CDR3 has 15 amino acids. The germline V gene has CDR1 MNHEY and CDR2 SMNVEV (reference sequence). Trimming removed 5 bases from V and 0 bases from J, with 13 bases in between. This sample is drawn from a study of T-cell memory formation after mild COVID-19. The receptor's source is an adult woman who had mild COVID-19 (a few samples of this study predate the infection). Cell type and time point are not known. The sample consisted of PBMCs or a T cell subset sorted from them (not recorded which). V gene TRBV27 combines with J gene TRBJ1-1; unclear D gene. CDR3 in amino acids: CASSPKPSMNTEAFF. The CDR3 nucleotides read TGTGCCAGCAGTCCAAAACCGAGTATGAACACTGAAGCTTTCTTT.